The following is a TCR beta chain sequence with its context. The antigen remains unidentified. This sample is part of a study of OX40 agonist ivuxolimab in advanced cancers. Study-wide background: With a range of roughly 23 to 90, age averaged 60 years, and around 80% were male. Broader study findings: Mean expanded clone counts were higher in CD8+ than CD4+ T cells.

Method: immunoSEQ multiplex PCR; TCRdb's copy keeps in-frame clones and lacks some. The profile covers 60,000 to 85,000 clones, with around nine tenths appearing a single time and approximately 2.4% taken by the ten largest. The junction had 15 bases not matched to a gene; V was cut back by 1 base and J by 0 bases. CDR1 is MDHEN, CDR2 SYDVKM, per germline. This CDR3 contains 20 residues. The rearrangement uses TRBV28 and TRBJ1-1; 9 nucleotides align to TRBD1. The clonotype comes from an adult with an advanced solid tumor such as melanoma, head and neck, liver or kidney cancer. The source material was CD4+ or CD8+ T cells sorted from blood, sampled in a trial of the OX40 agonist ivuxolimab. The CDR3 loop is CASSLLTFHRGPGMNTEAFF. CDR3 nucleotide sequence: TGTGCCAGCAGTTTATTAACCTTCCACAGGGGGCCGGGAATGAACACTGAAGCTTTCTTT.